These 8 T cell receptor beta chains were all obtained from the same sample, sequenced in a study of blood T cell repertoires in COVID-19. Data came from immunoSEQ multiplex PCR; TCRdb stores just in-frame clones and leaves some out. The sample consists of about 98,000 clones, nearly 90% of them appearing once. Sample: peripheral blood. Every receptor here comes from an older man with acute or convalescent COVID-19.

This clone was picked up a small number of times. This chain connects TRBV12-5 to TRBJ2-2, with a possible D match to TRBD1 (5 bases). V was shortened by 4 bases and J by 2 bases, with 14 bases between the two germline ends. The germline V gene encodes CDR1 LGHNT and CDR2 FRNRAP. The CDR3 has 16 amino acids. The CDR3 loop is CASGSWSGRNTGELFF. The DNA for the CDR3 is TGTGCTAGTGGTTCCTGGTCAGGGCGAAACACCGGGGAGCTGTTTTTT.

The J gene is TRBJ2-7, the V gene TRBV19, with 8 bases lining up with TRBD1. CDR1 is LNHDA and CDR2 is SQIVND in the germline V gene (reference sequence). After removal of 4 bases from V and 5 bases from J, the junction contained 7 bases not matched to a gene. CDR3 length equals 14 residues. CDR3 protein: CASSRQGWEDEQYF. Here the CDR3 DNA reads TGTGCCAGTAGTAGACAGGGGTGGGAGGACGAGCAGTACTTC.

This clone has only a few counts. This rearrangement joins TRBV6-2 or TRBV6-3 to TRBJ2-3, with TRBD2 matching over 14 bases. Losses at the gene ends were 5 bases for V and 4 bases for J; bases not matched to a gene: 2. CDR1 and CDR2 (germline): MNHEY, SVGEGT. This CDR3 comprises 15 residues. The CDR3 DNA is TGTGCCAGCAGTAGGACTAGCGGGGGGCCAGATACGCAGTATTTT. It codes for CASSRTSGGPDTQYF.

The gene calls are TRBV19 and TRBJ1-1; D is perhaps TRBD1 (6 bases). CDR1 is LNHDA, CDR2 SQIVND, per germline (reference sequence). Trimming took off 4 bases at V and 4 bases at J, with 10 bases between the two ends. The CDR3 sequence is 13 residues long. In nucleotides, the CDR3 is TGTGCCAGTAGTACCCAGGGGTTCACTGAAGCTTTCTTT. Its translation: CASSTQGFTEAFF.

This chain links TRBV7-2 with TRBJ1-5; 10 nucleotides agree with TRBD1. The CDR3 is made up of 18 amino acids. CDR1 is SGHTA and CDR2 is FQGNSA in the germline V gene. With V trimmed by 5 bases and J by 2 bases, 12 bases remained unmatched. Written as DNA, the CDR3 is TGTGCCAGCAGCATGTGGGACAGGGGTTTGGTGGGCAATCAGCCCCAGCATTTT. Translating it yields CASSMWDRGLVGNQPQHF.

This chain connects TRBV7-9 to TRBJ1-3, with D tentatively TRBD1 (5 bases). The CDR3 has 17 amino acids. Germline V gene lookup returns CDR1 SEHNR and CDR2 FQNEAQ (reference sequence). V lost 6 bases to trimming and J lost 8 bases, with 26 bases between them. Written as DNA, the CDR3 is TGTGCCAGCAGATTCCGGGACGGGGGGTTAAAGTGGGACACCATATATTTT. Protein: CASRFRDGGLKWDTIYF.

The rearrangement uses TRBV3-1 (or the pseudogene TRBV3-2) and TRBJ2-3, with 12 bases aligning to TRBD2. Germline V lookup: CDR1 LGHDT, CDR2 YNNKEL (reference sequence). V lost 0 bases to trimming and J lost 2 bases; unmatched junction nucleotides: 3. This CDR3 is 17 amino acids long. The CDR3 nucleotides read TGTGCCAGCAGCCAAGAGGGGACTAGCGGGTCCACAGATACGCAGTATTTT. Protein sequence: CASSQEGTSGSTDTQYF.

The J gene is TRBJ1-5, the V gene TRBV19, with 11 bases fitting TRBD1. V gave up 4 bases and J gave up 3 bases; unmatched junction bases: 8. CDR1 and CDR2 from the germline V gene are LNHDA and SQIVND (reference sequence). This CDR3 is built from 17 residues. The CDR3 spells CASSRGQGAGYNQPQHF. The CDR3, as DNA: TGTGCCAGTAGTAGAGGACAGGGGGCGGGATACAATCAGCCCCAGCATTTT.